A selection of T cell receptor beta chains follows, all from one sample in a study of cytomegalovirus exposure and HLA in healthy donors. Assay used: immunoSEQ multiplex PCR; TCRdb lists only in-frame clones, some missing. Of 150,000 or so clones detected, around 77% appear once; the ten largest clones hold around 1%. The sample comprised PBMCs. These receptor sequences come from a woman in her forties in good health and CMV-seronegative. CDR3s include the opening cysteine and the closing phenylalanine or tryptophan. Fields, in order: J gene, clone size, D gene, V gene, CDR3 DNA, CDR3 protein. A D gene is named only where the DNA matches it firmly. The size entry is marked missing in some rows and otherwise reads once, few, many or a size class.

J gene: TRBJ2-3; clone size: NA; D gene: NA; V gene: TRBV5-6; CDR3 DNA: TGTGCCAGCAGCTTGTTGTCTAGCGATTTTGGTTTTGATACGCAGTATTTT; CDR3 protein: CASSLLSSDFGFDTQYF
J gene: TRBJ2-5; clone size: NA; D gene: TRBD2; V gene: TRBV19; CDR3 DNA: TGTGCCAGTAGTATAGGGATGGCTAGCGGACAAGAGACCCAGTACTTC; CDR3 protein: CASSIGMASGQETQYF
J gene: TRBJ1-1; clone size: NA; D gene: TRBD1; V gene: TRBV27; CDR3 DNA: TGTGCCACCGGACAGGGGATCTACACTGAAGCTTTCTTT; CDR3 protein: CATGQGIYTEAFF
J gene: TRBJ1-2; clone size: few; D gene: NA; V gene: TRBV5-1; CDR3 DNA: TGCGCCAGTACCGACAGTAACTATGGCTACACCTTC; CDR3 protein: CASTDSNYGYTF
J gene: TRBJ2-7; clone size: few; D gene: NA; V gene: TRBV7-2; CDR3 DNA: TGTGCCAGCAGATCTCCGAGCTCCTACGAGCAGTACTTC; CDR3 protein: CASRSPSSYEQYF
J gene: TRBJ2-3; clone size: NA; D gene: NA; V gene: TRBV29-1; CDR3 DNA: TGCAGCGCCGGCCCAGGGAAGGGGGAGCCCACAGATACGCAGTATTTT; CDR3 protein: CSAGPGKGEPTDTQYF
J gene: TRBJ2-7; clone size: NA; D gene: TRBD2; V gene: TRBV6-1; CDR3 DNA: TGTGCCAGCAGTGAGTACCCGGGACTAAAGTACGAGCAGTACTTC; CDR3 protein: CASSEYPGLKYEQYF
J gene: TRBJ1-2; clone size: NA; D gene: NA; V gene: TRBV2; CDR3 DNA: TGTGCCAGCAGTGGGGGGCAGGGGCCCGTTAATGGCTACACCTTC; CDR3 protein: CASSGGQGPVNGYTF
J gene: TRBJ2-2; clone size: few; D gene: NA; V gene: TRBV6-5; CDR3 DNA: TGTGCCAGCAGTCGGTCCCCCGGGGAGCTGTTTTTT; CDR3 protein: CASSRSPGELFF
J gene: TRBJ2-7; clone size: NA; D gene: TRBD2; V gene: TRBV19; CDR3 DNA: TGTGCCAGTAGTAGACTAGCGGCTTCCTACGAGCAGTACTTC; CDR3 protein: CASSRLAASYEQYF
J gene: TRBJ2-2; clone size: NA; D gene: NA; V gene: TRBV12-5; CDR3 DNA: TGTGCTAGTGGTTTGGGGCAGGGCATGGCCGGGGAGCTGTTTTTT; CDR3 protein: CASGLGQGMAGELFF
J gene: TRBJ1-1; clone size: once; D gene: NA; V gene: TRBV30; CDR3 DNA: TGTGCCTCGACAATTGGGAACACTGAAGCTTTCTTT; CDR3 protein: CASTIGNTEAFF
J gene: TRBJ1-2; clone size: NA; D gene: TRBD1; V gene: TRBV7-9; CDR3 DNA: TGTGCCAGCATCCCACCCCGGACAGGGGAGGGCTACACCTTC; CDR3 protein: CASIPPRTGEGYTF
J gene: TRBJ1-5; clone size: few; D gene: NA; V gene: TRBV28; CDR3 DNA: TGTGCCAGCGCCCATGAAGGGGGATTAAATCAGCCCCAGCATTTT; CDR3 protein: CASAHEGGLNQPQHF
J gene: TRBJ1-3; clone size: once; D gene: NA; V gene: TRBV5-8; CDR3 DNA: TGTGCCAGCAGCTTGGGGGCGACGCGAAACACCATATATTTT; CDR3 protein: CASSLGATRNTIYF
J gene: TRBJ2-7; clone size: once; D gene: TRBD1; V gene: TRBV7-8; CDR3 DNA: TGTGCCAGCAGCCCCCGACAGGGAATAGCTTACGAGCAGTACTTC; CDR3 protein: CASSPRQGIAYEQYF
J gene: TRBJ1-2; clone size: few; D gene: NA; V gene: TRBV7-9; CDR3 DNA: TGTGCCAGCAGCCCCGCCCCCTCGGGACACCCTAACTATGGCTACACCTTC; CDR3 protein: CASSPAPSGHPNYGYTF
J gene: TRBJ2-2; clone size: NA; D gene: NA; V gene: TRBV10-3; CDR3 DNA: TGTGCCATCTGGTCGGGAGAGGGTCTTGGCGGGGAGCTGTTTTTT; CDR3 protein: CAIWSGEGLGGELFF
J gene: TRBJ1-1; clone size: NA; D gene: NA; V gene: TRBV29-1; CDR3 DNA: TGCAGCGTTGTCTACAGGGAGGGGGACACTGAAGCTTTCTTT; CDR3 protein: CSVVYREGDTEAFF
J gene: TRBJ2-7; clone size: NA; D gene: NA; V gene: TRBV13; CDR3 DNA: TGTGCCAGCAGCTTAAAACAGGGGAGGTACGAGCAGTACTTC; CDR3 protein: CASSLKQGRYEQYF
J gene: TRBJ1-1; clone size: NA; D gene: NA; V gene: TRBV5-1; CDR3 DNA: TGCGCCAGCAGCTTGGTCGGGACTGAAGCTTTCTTT; CDR3 protein: CASSLVGTEAFF
J gene: TRBJ2-3; clone size: NA; D gene: TRBD2; V gene: TRBV7-9; CDR3 DNA: TGTGCCAGCAGCTTTGGAGCGGGAGGAGGTGGGGATACGCAGTATTTT; CDR3 protein: CASSFGAGGGGDTQYF
J gene: TRBJ2-1; clone size: once; D gene: NA; V gene: TRBV5-1; CDR3 DNA: TGCGCCAGCAGCCCCCAGGGATTTTCCTACAATGAGCAGTTCTTC; CDR3 protein: CASSPQGFSYNEQFF
J gene: TRBJ2-2; clone size: NA; D gene: NA; V gene: TRBV2; CDR3 DNA: TGTGCCAGTAGTGACCCAGCGAACACCGGGGAGCTGTTTTTT; CDR3 protein: CASSDPANTGELFF
J gene: TRBJ1-2; clone size: NA; D gene: TRBD1; V gene: TRBV6-1; CDR3 DNA: TGTGCCAGCAGTAGACAGGGCGACTATGGCTACACCTTC; CDR3 protein: CASSRQGDYGYTF
J gene: TRBJ2-7; clone size: NA; D gene: TRBD2; V gene: TRBV6-5; CDR3 DNA: TGTGCCAGCAGCCTCACTAGCGGGAGTCGATACGAGCAGTACTTC; CDR3 protein: CASSLTSGSRYEQYF
J gene: TRBJ1-5; clone size: NA; D gene: NA; V gene: TRBV5-6; CDR3 DNA: TGTGCCAGCAGCTTGAGCGGGTCTTATCAGCCCCAGCATTTT; CDR3 protein: CASSLSGSYQPQHF
J gene: TRBJ1-2; clone size: NA; D gene: TRBD1; V gene: TRBV5-8; CDR3 DNA: TGTGCCAGCAGCTTCCAGGGGGCGACCATAGGTTGGGGCTACACCTTC; CDR3 protein: CASSFQGATIGWGYTF
J gene: TRBJ1-1; clone size: few; D gene: NA; V gene: TRBV5-6; CDR3 DNA: TGTGCCAGCAGCCTACAGCTAACTGAAGCTTTCTTT; CDR3 protein: CASSLQLTEAFF
J gene: TRBJ2-7; clone size: NA; D gene: NA; V gene: TRBV6-1; CDR3 DNA: TGTGCCAGCAGCTCCACCCTCAGGGCCGAGCAGTACTTC; CDR3 protein: CASSSTLRAEQYF
J gene: TRBJ2-3; clone size: NA; D gene: NA; V gene: TRBV7-9; CDR3 DNA: TGTGCCAGCAGCTTAAATGTGGAGATCGCAGATACGCAGTATTTT; CDR3 protein: CASSLNVEIADTQYF
J gene: TRBJ1-1; clone size: NA; D gene: NA; V gene: TRBV4-1; CDR3 DNA: TGCGCCAGCAGCCAAGATCTGCCAGAGAACACTGAAGCTTTCTTT; CDR3 protein: CASSQDLPENTEAFF
J gene: TRBJ2-1; clone size: NA; D gene: TRBD2; V gene: TRBV11-2; CDR3 DNA: TGTGCCAGCAGCAACCCTGGGACTAGCGGGAGATGGGATGAGCAGTTCTTC; CDR3 protein: CASSNPGTSGRWDEQFF
J gene: TRBJ2-7; clone size: NA; D gene: NA; V gene: TRBV2; CDR3 DNA: TGTGCCAGCAGCCCTTATAGCTCCTACGAGCAGTACTTC; CDR3 protein: CASSPYSSYEQYF
J gene: TRBJ2-1; clone size: few; D gene: TRBD2; V gene: TRBV6-1; CDR3 DNA: TGTGCCAGCAGTGAAGCGACTAGCGCGAATGAGCAGTTCTTC; CDR3 protein: CASSEATSANEQFF
J gene: TRBJ2-2; clone size: NA; D gene: TRBD1; V gene: TRBV7-9; CDR3 DNA: TGTGCCAGCAGCGCGGACAGGGCTACCGGGGAGCTGTTTTTT; CDR3 protein: CASSADRATGELFF
J gene: TRBJ2-6; clone size: NA; D gene: NA; V gene: TRBV7-2; CDR3 DNA: TGTGCCAGCAGCCGCGAGGCCTCTGGGGCCAACGTCCTGACTTTC; CDR3 protein: CASSREASGANVLTF
J gene: TRBJ1-1; clone size: NA; D gene: TRBD1; V gene: TRBV30; CDR3 DNA: TGTGCCTGGAATGGAGGGGGCAACACTGAAGCTTTCTTT; CDR3 protein: CAWNGGGNTEAFF